The TCR beta chain under discussion was sequenced for a study of T-cell memory formation after mild COVID-19. General study points: Cross-reactive memory appears to have joined, as suggested by some responding clones showing up in pre-infection memory.

About this clonotype itself: The antigen is unknown.

TCRdb reprocessed the 5' RACE reads via MiXCR and lists one record per CDR3 protein. Of around 500,000 distinct CDR3 sequences listed, 18% are singletons. V dropped 8 bases and J dropped 2 bases, with 16 bases sitting between them. This CDR3 is 15 amino acids long. The germline V gene has CDR1 LNHNV and CDR2 YYDKDF (reference sequence). The chain uses TRBV15 and TRBJ1-5; D is unclear. The sequencing input was PBMCs or a T cell subset sorted from them (not recorded which). This TCR was sampled from an adult woman who had mild COVID-19 (a few samples of this study predate the infection). Cell type and time point are not known. CDR3 protein: CATAYPDRGNQPQHF. The CDR3 DNA reads TGTGCCACCGCCTACCCCGACCGTGGCAATCAGCCCCAGCATTTT.